These 6 T cell receptor beta chains came from one sample sequenced in a study of OX40 agonist ivuxolimab in advanced cancers. Some clones are missing from TCRdb's copy, which holds only in-frame ones; the method was immunoSEQ multiplex PCR. The sample lists around 70,000 clones, approximately 90% occurring once. Here the sequenced sample was CD4+ or CD8+ T cells sorted from blood, taken in a trial of the OX40 agonist ivuxolimab. These receptors all stem from an adult with an advanced solid tumor such as melanoma, head and neck, liver or kidney cancer.

This chain links TRBV4-3 with TRBJ2-7, with D possibly being TRBD1 (6 bases). CDR1 LGHNA and CDR2 YSLEER come from the germline V gene. The CDR3 extends over 14 amino acids. Between the trimmed V and J ends, which lost 0 bases and 3 bases, there was a span of 9 bases. The CDR3 DNA is TGCGCCAGCAGCCAAGAACAGGGTCTCTACGAGCAGTACTTC. Translating it yields CASSQEQGLYEQYF.

Concerning this clone: The same CDR3 is also encoded by other DNA sequences in this sample. The chain is built from TRBV11-2 and TRBJ1-5; D not certain. CDR1 is SGHAT, CDR2 FQNNGV, per germline. There are 15 residues in the CDR3. V lost 1 base, J lost 0 bases, and 7 bases lay in between. Here the CDR3 DNA reads TGTGCCAGCAGCTTAGGCGGATATAGCAATCAGCCCCAGCATTTT. Its translation is CASSLGGYSNQPQHF. Using reference TRBV11-2 and TRBJ1-5 for the parts outside the CDR3, the full variable domain is EAGVAQSPRYKIIEKRQSVAFWCNPISGHATLYWYQQILGQGPKLLIQFQNNGVVDDSQLPKDRFSAERLKGVDSTLKIQPAKLEDSAVYLCASSLGGYSNQPQHFGDGTRLSIL.

This clone was observed a handful of times. This chain uses TRBV4-3 with TRBJ2-2; D gene uncertain. Germline-derived CDR1 and CDR2 are LGHNA and YSLEER. V lost 5 bases to trimming and J lost 6 bases, with 10 bases between them. The CDR3 is 13 residues long. The CDR3 nucleotides are TGCGCCAGCAGCGGACCTTCACCCGGGGAGCTGTTTTTT. Translating gives CASSGPSPGELFF.

The chain is built from TRBV13 and TRBJ1-6; D is perhaps TRBD1 (6 bases). Germline CDR1 PRHDT, CDR2 FYEKMQ (reference sequence). V was pared by 3 bases and J by 0 bases, with 12 bases between. The CDR3 is made up of 17 amino acids. Here the CDR3 reads CASSFGGPSSYNSPLHF. CDR3 DNA: TGTGCCAGCAGCTTTGGGGGGCCAAGCTCCTATAATTCACCCCTCCACTTT.

The genes are TRBV27 and TRBJ2-7, with D perhaps matching TRBD1 (5 bases). Germline lookup yields CDR1 MNHEY and CDR2 SMNVEV (reference sequence). V was pared by 5 bases and J by 3 bases, with 17 bases between. The CDR3 runs to 15 residues. CDR3 amino acids: CASSLTGPNRYEQYF. The DNA of the CDR3 is TGTGCCAGCAGTCTCACAGGCCCTAATCGCTACGAGCAGTACTTC.

V gene TRBV27 combines with J gene TRBJ2-3, with D unresolved. This CDR3 has 17 amino acids. Trimming took 5 bases from V and 2 from J, leaving 20 bases between them. Germline CDR1 reads MNHEY; CDR2 reads SMNVEV (reference sequence). CDR3 region: CASSHRLKSPHTDTQYF. DNA for the CDR3: TGTGCCAGCAGTCACCGCCTTAAGTCCCCCCACACAGATACGCAGTATTTT.